This T cell receptor (beta chain) was identified during a study of blood T cell repertoires in COVID-19 (dated by TCRdb to the early 2020s). The study in broad terms: Samples covering the acute and convalescent phases of COVID-19 were provided by collaborators in the United States, Italy and Spain. The material from the prospective study consisted of cDNA or gDNA derived from T cells, B-cell-depleted T cells, or PBMCs. Deeply sampled blood TCRbeta repertoires from subjects exposed to, actively infected with, or recovered from COVID-19 were included in the dataset. A freely available public database, intended as a resource for researchers studying the immune response to SARS-CoV-2, is where the repertoires were released. The samples were drawn from two sources: the first 160 participants of the ongoing ImmuneRACE study, and fewer than 1,500 subjects contributed by 6 global collaborators. The sample metadata nearly always contained a de-identified subject ID, COVID-19 status, age in years and sex. HLA class I and class II types, where available, came from metadata supplied by the sample provider rather than from assay-based typing.

CDR1 and CDR2, looked up from the germline V gene, are SGHDT and YYEEEE. The germline ends are 8 bases apart after V is trimmed by 1 base and J by 3 bases. The CDR3 measures 14 amino acids from cysteine to phenylalanine. Just CDR3 DNA is preserved here, 42 bases in frame from base 1. TCRbeta CDR3 regions were amplified from genomic DNA using the immunoSEQ Assay, a bias-controlled multiplex PCR. As for the original processing: Nucleated cell counts per sample were estimated from amplification of reference gene primers within the assay. To quantify the absolute abundance of each unique TCRbeta CDR3 rearrangement, sequence reads were collapsed and filtered. For each sample, productive Simpson clonality was calculated as the square root of Simpson's diversity index over productive rearrangements. The immuneACCESS repertoire file appears here via TCRdb, limited to in-frame rearrangements. These files lack a portion of the clones; in checked studies, under half of the deficit traces to unresolved V genes, and the cause of the others is not known. That table gives V, J and clone size, and the DNA gave D and trimming. The sample profile shows under 45,000 clones; approximately 89% of them were found once. 1% to 1.5% of the sample comes from the top ten.

Collaborating institutions collected whole blood in K2EDTA tubes following their own protocols. For TCRbeta analysis, collaborators shipped samples in one of three forms: frozen whole blood, isolated PBMCs, or DNA extracted from either of those sample types. Points the paper makes about the study in general: How much clinical and demographic metadata was included differed by source and by participant, and the metadata was provided uncurated.

A note on this clone: This receptor's antigen is unknown. No qualities accompany the bases; no much larger clone lies one base away.

This TCR came from a woman aged 40 to 55 with acute or convalescent COVID-19. The sequence joins TRBV5-6 to TRBJ1-3; no D segment can be confidently identified. The sequenced sample consisted of peripheral blood. The CDR3 protein sequence reads: CASSLPTFGNTIYF. Here is the DNA: TGTGCCAGCAGCTTGCCGACATTTGGAAACACCATATATTTT.